Below are 5 T cell receptor beta chains sequenced from a single sample in a study of blood T cell repertoires in COVID-19 (dated by TCRdb to 2020 to 2022). Library creation used the immunoSEQ multiplex PCR assay. The source is immuneACCESS, and TCRdb retained only in-frame sequences with V and J called. Part of the clones is not carried over; for the studies checked, unresolved V genes explain less than half of this, and the remainder is unexplained. Recorded for this sample are 200,000 to 250,000 clones; 88% of them occurred a single time. Approximately 3.5% of the sample lies in the top ten. The specimen sequenced was PBMCs or T cells enriched from blood (not recorded which). These receptors came from a woman under 40 who had been exposed to COVID-19.

The table lists this clone with a count of one. This chain connects TRBV10-2 to TRBJ1-6; D ambiguous. Germline V gene data show CDR1 as WSHSY and CDR2 as SAAADI. The germline V and J ends were trimmed by 2 bases and 8 bases, with 13 bases remaining between them. The CDR3 is 15 amino acids. CDR3 coding DNA: TGCGCCAGCAGTGAGGTCTCCCGCGGAGATTCACCCCTCCACTTT. Residues: CASSEVSRGDSPLHF.

The count of this clone is one. The V and J genes are TRBV7-8 and TRBJ2-7; 11 bases map to TRBD2. Per the germline V gene, CDR1 is SGHVS and CDR2 is FQNEAQ. The trim removed 1 base at V and 6 bases at J, leaving 5 bases unmatched. The CDR3 spans 15 residues. CDR3 amino acids: CASSLVLAGGGEQYF. The CDR3 DNA is TGTGCCAGCAGCTTAGTCCTAGCGGGAGGTGGCGAGCAGTACTTC.

The chain has TRBV6-4 and TRBJ2-3; 11 bases match TRBD2. Germline trimming cut 0 bases from V and 6 bases from J; bases unmatched to any gene: 2. Germline CDR1 is MRHNA and CDR2 is SNTAGT. This CDR3 has 15 residues. CDR3 nucleotides: TGTGCCAGCAGTGACTCTAGCGGGAGGGCCGATACGCAGTATTTT. Translation gives CASSDSSGRADTQYF.

The rearrangement joins TRBV11-2 to TRBJ1-1; 7 positions agree with TRBD1. Germline CDR1 and CDR2: SGHAT and FQNNGV. Trimming removed 2 bases from V and 1 base from J; junction bases left unmatched: 10. CDR3 length: 17 residues. For the CDR3, the DNA is TGTGCCAGCAGCTTATGGGCGGCAGGGGGGACGAACACTGAAGCTTTCTTT. It is translated as CASSLWAAGGTNTEAFF.

The gene calls are TRBV2 and TRBJ2-7; 8 positions agree with TRBD1. CDR3 length: 13 residues. The germline V gene encodes CDR1 SNHLY and CDR2 FYNNEI. In DNA, the CDR3 is TGTGCAACCAGTGAGGACAGGGCCTACGAGCAGTACTTC. This sequence encodes CATSEDRAYEQYF.